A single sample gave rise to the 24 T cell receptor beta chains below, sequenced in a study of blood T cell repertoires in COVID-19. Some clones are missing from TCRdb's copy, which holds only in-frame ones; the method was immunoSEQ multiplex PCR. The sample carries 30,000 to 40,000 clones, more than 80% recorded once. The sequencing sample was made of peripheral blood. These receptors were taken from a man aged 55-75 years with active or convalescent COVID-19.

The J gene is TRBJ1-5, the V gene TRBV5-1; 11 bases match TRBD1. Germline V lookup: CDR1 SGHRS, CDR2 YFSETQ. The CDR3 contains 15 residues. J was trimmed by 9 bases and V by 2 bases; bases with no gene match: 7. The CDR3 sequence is CASSLDGQGALPQHF. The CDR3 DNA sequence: TGCGCCAGCAGCTTAGACGGACAGGGGGCTTTGCCCCAGCATTTT.

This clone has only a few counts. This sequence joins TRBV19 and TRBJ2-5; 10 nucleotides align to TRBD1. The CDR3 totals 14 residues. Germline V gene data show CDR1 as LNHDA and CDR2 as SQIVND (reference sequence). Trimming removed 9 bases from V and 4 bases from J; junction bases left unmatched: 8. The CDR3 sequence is CASRDRGRGETQYF. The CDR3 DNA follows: TGTGCCAGCCGGGACAGGGGCCGAGGAGAGACCCAGTACTTC.

DNA of the CDR3: TGCAGTGCTAGTGTCCTGACAGGGGCCGAAGCTTTCTTT. Its translation is CSASVLTGAEAFF. This chain links TRBV20-1 with TRBJ1-1; 8 nucleotides align to TRBD1. The CDR3 spans 13 residues. Germline V CDR1 and CDR2: DFQATT, SNEGSKA (reference sequence). Losses at the gene ends were 3 bases for V and 8 bases for J; bases not matched to a gene: 8.

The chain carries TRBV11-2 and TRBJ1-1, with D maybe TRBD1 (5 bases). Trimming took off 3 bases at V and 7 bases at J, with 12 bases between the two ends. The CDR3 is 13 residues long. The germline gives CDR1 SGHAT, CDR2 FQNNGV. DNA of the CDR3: TGTGCCAGCAGCTTCAGCAGGGCGAGTGAAGCTTTCTTT. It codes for CASSFSRASEAFF.

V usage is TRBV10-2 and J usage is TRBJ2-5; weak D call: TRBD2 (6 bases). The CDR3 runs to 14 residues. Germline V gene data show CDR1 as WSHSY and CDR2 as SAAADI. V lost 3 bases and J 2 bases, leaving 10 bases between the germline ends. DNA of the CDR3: TGCGCCAGCAGTGAACGGGGGAGGCAAGAGACCCAGTACTTC. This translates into CASSERGRQETQYF.

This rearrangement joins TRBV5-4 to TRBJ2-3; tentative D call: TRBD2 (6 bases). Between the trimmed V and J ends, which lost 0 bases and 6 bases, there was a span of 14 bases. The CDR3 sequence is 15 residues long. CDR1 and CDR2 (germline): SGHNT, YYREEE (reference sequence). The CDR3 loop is CASSLESTRVDTQYF. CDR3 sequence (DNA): TGTGCCAGCAGCTTGGAGTCGACTAGGGTGGATACGCAGTATTTT.

The CDR3 reads CASSLDTEADTQYF. CDR3 DNA: TGTGCCAGCAGCTTAGACACGGAGGCAGATACGCAGTATTTT. The gene calls are TRBV7-9 and TRBJ2-3; D possibly corresponds to TRBD2 (5 bases). The CDR3 runs to 14 residues. CDR1 is SEHNR and CDR2 is FQNEAQ in the germline V gene (reference sequence). The V end lost 1 base, the J end lost 4 bases, and 9 bases lay between the germline ends.

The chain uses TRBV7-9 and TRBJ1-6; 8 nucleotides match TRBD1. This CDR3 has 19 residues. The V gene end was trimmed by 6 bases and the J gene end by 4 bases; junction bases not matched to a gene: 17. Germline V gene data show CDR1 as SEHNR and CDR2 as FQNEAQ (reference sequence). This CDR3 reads CASSSGQGLKWNYNSPLHF. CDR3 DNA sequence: TGTGCCAGCAGTTCAGGACAGGGTCTCAAATGGAATTATAATTCACCCCTCCACTTT.

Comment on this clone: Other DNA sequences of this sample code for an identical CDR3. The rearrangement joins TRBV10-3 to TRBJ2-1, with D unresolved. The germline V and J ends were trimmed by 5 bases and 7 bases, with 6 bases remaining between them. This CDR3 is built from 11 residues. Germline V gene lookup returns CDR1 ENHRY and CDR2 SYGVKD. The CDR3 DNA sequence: TGTGCCATCAGTCACTCTAATGAGCAGTTCTTC. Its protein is CAISHSNEQFF.

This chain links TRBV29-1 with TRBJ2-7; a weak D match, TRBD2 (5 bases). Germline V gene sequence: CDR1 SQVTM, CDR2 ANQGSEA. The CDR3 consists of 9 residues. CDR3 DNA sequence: TGCAGCCCTGACGAGCGGCTCAACGTC. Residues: CSPDERLNV.

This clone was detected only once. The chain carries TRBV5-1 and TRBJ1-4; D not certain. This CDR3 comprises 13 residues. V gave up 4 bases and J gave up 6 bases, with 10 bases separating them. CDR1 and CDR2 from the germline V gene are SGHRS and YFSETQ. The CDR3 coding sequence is TGCGCCAGCAGCCGCCGACAAGATGAAAAACTGTTTTTT. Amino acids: CASSRRQDEKLFF.

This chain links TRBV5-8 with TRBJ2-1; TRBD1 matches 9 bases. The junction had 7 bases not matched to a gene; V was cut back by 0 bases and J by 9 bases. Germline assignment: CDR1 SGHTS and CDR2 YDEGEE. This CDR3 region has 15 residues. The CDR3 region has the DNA TGTGCCAGCAGCTTGGGCGGGACAGGGTCGAGTGAGCAGTTCTTC. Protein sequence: CASSLGGTGSSEQFF.

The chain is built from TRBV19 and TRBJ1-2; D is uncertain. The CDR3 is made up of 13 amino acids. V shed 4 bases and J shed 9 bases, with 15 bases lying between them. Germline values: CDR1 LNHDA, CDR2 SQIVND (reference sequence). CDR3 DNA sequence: TGTGCCAGTAGTAACCCGGGGAGCTTTCGCTACACCTTC. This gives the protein CASSNPGSFRYTF.

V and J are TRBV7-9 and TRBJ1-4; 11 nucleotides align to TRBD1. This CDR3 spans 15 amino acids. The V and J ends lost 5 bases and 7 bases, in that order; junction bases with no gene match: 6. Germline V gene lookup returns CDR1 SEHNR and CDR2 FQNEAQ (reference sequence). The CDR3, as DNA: TGTGCCAGCAGCGCATCGGGGACAGGGGGTGAAAAACTGTTTTTT. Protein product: CASSASGTGGEKLFF.

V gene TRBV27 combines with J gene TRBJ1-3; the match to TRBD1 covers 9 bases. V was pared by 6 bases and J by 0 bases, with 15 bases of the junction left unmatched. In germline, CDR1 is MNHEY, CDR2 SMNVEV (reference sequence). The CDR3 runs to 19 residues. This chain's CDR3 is CASRATGTGYTYSGNTIYF. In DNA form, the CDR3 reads TGTGCCAGCAGAGCAACCGGGACAGGGTATACGTACTCTGGAAACACCATATATTTT.

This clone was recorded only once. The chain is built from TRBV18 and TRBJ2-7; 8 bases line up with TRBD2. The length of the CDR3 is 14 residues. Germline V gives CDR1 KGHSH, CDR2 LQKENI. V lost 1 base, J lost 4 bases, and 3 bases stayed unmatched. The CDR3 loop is CASSPQSGGYEQYV. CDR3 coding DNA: TGTGCCAGCTCACCACAAAGCGGGGGATACGAGCAGTACGTC.

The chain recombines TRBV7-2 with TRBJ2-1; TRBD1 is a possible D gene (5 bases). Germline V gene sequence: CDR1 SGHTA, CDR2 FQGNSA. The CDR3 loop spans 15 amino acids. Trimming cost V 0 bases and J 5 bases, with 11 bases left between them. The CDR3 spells CASSLAWPGNNEQFF. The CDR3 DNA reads TGTGCCAGCAGCTTAGCGTGGCCAGGGAACAATGAGCAGTTCTTC.

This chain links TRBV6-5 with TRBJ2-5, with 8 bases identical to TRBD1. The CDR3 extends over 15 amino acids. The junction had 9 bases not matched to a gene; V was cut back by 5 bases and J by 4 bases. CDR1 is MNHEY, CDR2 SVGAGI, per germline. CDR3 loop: CASSRNRGRGETQYF. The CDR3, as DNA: TGTGCCAGCAGTCGAAACAGGGGGAGAGGAGAGACCCAGTACTTC.

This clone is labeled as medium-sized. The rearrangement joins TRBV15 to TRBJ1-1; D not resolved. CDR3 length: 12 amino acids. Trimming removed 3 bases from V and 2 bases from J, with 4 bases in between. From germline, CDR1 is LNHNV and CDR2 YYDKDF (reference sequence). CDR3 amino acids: CATSSSNTEAFF. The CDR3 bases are TGTGCCACCAGCAGCAGTAACACTGAAGCTTTCTTT.

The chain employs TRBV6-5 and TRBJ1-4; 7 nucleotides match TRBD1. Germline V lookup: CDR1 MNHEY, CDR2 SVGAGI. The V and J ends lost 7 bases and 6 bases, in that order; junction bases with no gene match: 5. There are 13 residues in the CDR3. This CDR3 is CASKWTGDEKLFF. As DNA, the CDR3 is TGTGCCAGCAAGTGGACAGGAGATGAAAAACTGTTTTTT.

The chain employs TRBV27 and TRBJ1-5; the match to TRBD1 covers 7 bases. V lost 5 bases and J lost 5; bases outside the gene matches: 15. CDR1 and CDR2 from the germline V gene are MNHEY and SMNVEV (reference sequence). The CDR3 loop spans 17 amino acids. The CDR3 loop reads CASSLNLDRAQYQPQHF. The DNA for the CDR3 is TGTGCCAGCAGTCTAAACCTCGACAGGGCCCAATATCAGCCCCAGCATTTT.

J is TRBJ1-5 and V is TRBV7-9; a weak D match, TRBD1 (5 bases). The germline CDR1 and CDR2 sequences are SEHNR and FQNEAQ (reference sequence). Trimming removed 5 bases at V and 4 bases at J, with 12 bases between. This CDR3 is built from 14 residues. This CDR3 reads CASSLQGPNQPQHF. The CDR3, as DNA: TGTGCCAGCAGCCTTCAGGGCCCAAATCAGCCCCAGCATTTT.

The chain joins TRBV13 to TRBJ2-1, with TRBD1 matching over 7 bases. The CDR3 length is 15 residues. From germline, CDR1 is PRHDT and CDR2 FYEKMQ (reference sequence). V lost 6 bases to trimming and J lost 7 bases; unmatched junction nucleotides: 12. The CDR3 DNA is TGTGCCAGCAGAAAAACAGGGGAAGCAGTTAATGAGCAGTTCTTC. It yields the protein CASRKTGEAVNEQFF.

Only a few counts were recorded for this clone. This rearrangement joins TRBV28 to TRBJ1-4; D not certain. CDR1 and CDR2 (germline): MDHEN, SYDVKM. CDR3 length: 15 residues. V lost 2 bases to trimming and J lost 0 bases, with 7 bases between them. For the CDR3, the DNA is TGTGCCAGCAGTTTACAGGATGCAACTAATGAAAAACTGTTTTTT. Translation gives CASSLQDATNEKLFF.